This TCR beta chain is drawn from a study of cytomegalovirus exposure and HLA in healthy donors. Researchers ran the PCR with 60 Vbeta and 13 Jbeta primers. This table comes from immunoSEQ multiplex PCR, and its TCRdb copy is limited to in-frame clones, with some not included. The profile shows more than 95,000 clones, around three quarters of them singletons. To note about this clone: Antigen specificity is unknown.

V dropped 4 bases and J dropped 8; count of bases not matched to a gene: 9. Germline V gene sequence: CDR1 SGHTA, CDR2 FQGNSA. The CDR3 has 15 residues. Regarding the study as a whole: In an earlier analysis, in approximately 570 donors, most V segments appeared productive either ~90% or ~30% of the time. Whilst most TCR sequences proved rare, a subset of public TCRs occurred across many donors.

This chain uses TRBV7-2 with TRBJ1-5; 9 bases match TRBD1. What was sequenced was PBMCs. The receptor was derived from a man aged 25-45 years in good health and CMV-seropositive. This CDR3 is CASSSAGTGMKPQHF. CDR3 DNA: TGTGCCAGCAGCTCCGCCGGGACAGGGATGAAGCCCCAGCATTTT.